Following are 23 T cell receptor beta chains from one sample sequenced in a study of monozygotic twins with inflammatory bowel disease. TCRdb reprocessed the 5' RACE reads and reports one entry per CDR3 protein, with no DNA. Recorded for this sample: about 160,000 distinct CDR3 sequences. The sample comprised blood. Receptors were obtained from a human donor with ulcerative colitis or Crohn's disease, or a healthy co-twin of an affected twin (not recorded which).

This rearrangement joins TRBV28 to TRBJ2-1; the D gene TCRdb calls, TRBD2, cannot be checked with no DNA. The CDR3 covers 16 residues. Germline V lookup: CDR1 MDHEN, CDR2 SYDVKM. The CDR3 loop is CASRPTSSIGYNEQFF.

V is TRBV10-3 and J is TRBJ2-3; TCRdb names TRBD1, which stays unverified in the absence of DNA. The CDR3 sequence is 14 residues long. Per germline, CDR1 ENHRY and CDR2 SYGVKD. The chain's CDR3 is CAIRKDSSTDTQYF.

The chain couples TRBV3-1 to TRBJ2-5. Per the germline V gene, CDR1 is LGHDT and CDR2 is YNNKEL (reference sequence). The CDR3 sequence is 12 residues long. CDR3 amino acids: CASSQDLQTQYF.

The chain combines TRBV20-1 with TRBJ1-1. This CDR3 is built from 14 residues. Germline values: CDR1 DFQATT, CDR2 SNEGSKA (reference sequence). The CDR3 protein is CSAGDGRDYTEAFF.

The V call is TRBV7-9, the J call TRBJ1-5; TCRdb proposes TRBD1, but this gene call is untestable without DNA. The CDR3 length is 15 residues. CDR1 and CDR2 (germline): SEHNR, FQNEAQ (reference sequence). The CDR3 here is CASSLDPGGVQPQHF.

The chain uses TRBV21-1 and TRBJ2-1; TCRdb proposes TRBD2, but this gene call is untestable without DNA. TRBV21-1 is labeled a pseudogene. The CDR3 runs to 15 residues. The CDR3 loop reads CASGPSGPSYNEQFF.

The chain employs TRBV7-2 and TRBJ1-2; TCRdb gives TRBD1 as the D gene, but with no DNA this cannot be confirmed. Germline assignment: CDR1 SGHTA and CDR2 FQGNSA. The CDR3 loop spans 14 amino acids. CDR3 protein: CASSLTGASYGYTF.

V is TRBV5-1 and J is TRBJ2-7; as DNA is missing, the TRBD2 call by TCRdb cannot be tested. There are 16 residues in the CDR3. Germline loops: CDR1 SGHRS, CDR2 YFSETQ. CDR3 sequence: CASSSRLTYSSYEQYF.

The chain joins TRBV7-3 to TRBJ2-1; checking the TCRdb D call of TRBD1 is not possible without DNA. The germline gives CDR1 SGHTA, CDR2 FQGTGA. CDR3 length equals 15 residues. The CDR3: CASSLDPGPYNEQFF.

The CDR3 loop is CASSPAVAASTQETQYF. The genes are TRBV7-2 and TRBJ2-5; the TRBD2 assignment by TCRdb is unverifiable without DNA. The CDR3 loop spans 17 amino acids. Germline lookup yields CDR1 SGHTA and CDR2 FQGNSA.

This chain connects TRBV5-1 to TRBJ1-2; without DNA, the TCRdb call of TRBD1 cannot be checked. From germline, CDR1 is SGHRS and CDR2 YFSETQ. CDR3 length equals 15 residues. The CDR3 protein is CASSLASFPGYGYTF.

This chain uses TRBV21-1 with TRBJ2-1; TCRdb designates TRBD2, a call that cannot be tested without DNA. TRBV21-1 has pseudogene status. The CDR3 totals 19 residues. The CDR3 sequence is CASSKDTSAGGNLYNEQFF.

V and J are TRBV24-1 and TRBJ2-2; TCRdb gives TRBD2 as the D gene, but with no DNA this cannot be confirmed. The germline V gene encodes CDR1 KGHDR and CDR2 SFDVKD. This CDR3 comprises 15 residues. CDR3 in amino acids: CATRARGDDTGELFF.

The CDR3 loop reads CASSYQQVSYEQYF. V and J are TRBV3-1 and TRBJ2-7; checking the TCRdb D call of TRBD1 is not possible without DNA. The CDR3 has 14 amino acids. Germline V gene data show CDR1 as LGHDT and CDR2 as YNNKEL (reference sequence).

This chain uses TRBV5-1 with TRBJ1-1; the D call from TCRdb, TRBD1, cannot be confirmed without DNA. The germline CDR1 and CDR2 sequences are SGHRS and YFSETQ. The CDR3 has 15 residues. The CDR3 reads CASSIQQGMNTEAFF. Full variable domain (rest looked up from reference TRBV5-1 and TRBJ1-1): KAGVTQTPRYLIKTRGQQVTLSCSPISGHRSVSWYQQTPGQGLQFLFEYFSETQRNKGNFPGRFSGRQFSNSRSEMNVSTLELGDSALYLCASSIQQGMNTEAFFGQGTRLTVV.

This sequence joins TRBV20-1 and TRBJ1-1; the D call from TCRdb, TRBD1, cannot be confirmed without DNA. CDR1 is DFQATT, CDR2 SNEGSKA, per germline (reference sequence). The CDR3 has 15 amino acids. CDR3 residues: CSARDRGQGNTEAFF.

The CDR3 is CASRWGSYNSPLHF. The rearrangement links TRBV27 to TRBJ1-6. The CDR3 extends over 14 amino acids. CDR1 is MNHEY and CDR2 is SMNVEV in the germline V gene (reference sequence).

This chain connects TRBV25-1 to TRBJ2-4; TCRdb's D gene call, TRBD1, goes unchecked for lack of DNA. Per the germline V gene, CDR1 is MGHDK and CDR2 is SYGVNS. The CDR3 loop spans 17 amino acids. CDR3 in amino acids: CASSDVFEGKGKNIQYF.

This CDR3 reads CASSQLAEKNTGELFF. The rearrangement uses TRBV4-2 and TRBJ2-2; TCRdb's D call of TRBD2 is untestable without DNA. The CDR3 spans 16 residues. Germline values: CDR1 LGHNA, CDR2 YNFKEQ.

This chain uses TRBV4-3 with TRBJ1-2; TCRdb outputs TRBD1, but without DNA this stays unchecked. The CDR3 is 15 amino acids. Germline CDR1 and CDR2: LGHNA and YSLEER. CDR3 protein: CASSQGRGVNYGYTF.

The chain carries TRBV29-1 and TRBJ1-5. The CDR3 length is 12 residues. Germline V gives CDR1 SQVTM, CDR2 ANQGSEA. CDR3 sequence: CSALTGNQPQHF.

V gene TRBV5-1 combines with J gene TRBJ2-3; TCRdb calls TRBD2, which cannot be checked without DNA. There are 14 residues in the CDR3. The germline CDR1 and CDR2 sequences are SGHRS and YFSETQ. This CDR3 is CASSVTSGTDTQYF.

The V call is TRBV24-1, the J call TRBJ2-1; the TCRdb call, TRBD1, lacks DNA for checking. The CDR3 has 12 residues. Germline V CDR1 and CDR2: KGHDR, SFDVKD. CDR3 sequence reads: CATSAKPGQWIF.